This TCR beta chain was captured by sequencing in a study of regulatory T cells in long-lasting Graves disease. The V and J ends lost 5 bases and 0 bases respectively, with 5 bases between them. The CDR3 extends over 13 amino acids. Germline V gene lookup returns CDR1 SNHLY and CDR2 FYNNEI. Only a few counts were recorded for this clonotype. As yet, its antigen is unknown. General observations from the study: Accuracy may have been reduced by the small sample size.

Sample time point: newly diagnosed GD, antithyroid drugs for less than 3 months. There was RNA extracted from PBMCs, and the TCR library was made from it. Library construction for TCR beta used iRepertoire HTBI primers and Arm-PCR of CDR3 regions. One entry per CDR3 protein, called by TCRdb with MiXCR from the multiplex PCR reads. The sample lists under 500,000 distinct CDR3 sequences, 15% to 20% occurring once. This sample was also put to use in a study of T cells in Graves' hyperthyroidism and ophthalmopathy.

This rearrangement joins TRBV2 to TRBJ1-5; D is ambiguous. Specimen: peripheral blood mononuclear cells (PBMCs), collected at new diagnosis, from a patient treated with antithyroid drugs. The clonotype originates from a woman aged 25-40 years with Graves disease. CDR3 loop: CASSSISNQPQHF. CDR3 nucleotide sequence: TGTGCCAGCAGTAGCATTAGCAATCAGCCCCAGCATTTT.